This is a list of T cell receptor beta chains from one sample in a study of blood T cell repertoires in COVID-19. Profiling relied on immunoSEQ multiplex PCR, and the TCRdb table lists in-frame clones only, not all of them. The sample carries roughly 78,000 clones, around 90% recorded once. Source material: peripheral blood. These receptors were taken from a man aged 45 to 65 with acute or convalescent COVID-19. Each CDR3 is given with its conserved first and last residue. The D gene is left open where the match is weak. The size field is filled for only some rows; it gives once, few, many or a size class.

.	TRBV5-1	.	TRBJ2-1	TGCGCCAGCAGCTTGGCCCAGGGGAGCTCCTACAATGAGCAGTTCTTC	CASSLAQGSSYNEQFF
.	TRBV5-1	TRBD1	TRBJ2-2	TGCGCCAGCAGCGTAGACAGGGTTGGCGGGGAGCTGTTTTTT	CASSVDRVGGELFF
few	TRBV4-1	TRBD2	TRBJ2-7	TGCGCCAGCAGCTTTCTGGCGGGGGGGCCCTACGAGCAGTACTTC	CASSFLAGGPYEQYF
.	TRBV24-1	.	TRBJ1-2	TGTGCCACCAGTGATGCCCCGACAGGAATAAAGGGCTACACCTTC	CATSDAPTGIKGYTF
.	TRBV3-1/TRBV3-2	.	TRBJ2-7	TGTGCCAGCAGCCAAGGGCGGAGCTCCTACGAGCAGTACTTC	CASSQGRSSYEQYF
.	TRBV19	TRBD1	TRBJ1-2	TGTGCCAGTAGGACCGGACAGGGTCTCTATGGCTACACCTTC	CASRTGQGLYGYTF
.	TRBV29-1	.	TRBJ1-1	TGCAGCGTTGAACTTTTTGGGGAGTACACTGAAGCTTTCTTT	CSVELFGEYTEAFF
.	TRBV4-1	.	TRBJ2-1	TGCGCCAGCAGCCAAGTTTCGGGTTTCTACAATGAGCAGTTCTTC	CASSQVSGFYNEQFF
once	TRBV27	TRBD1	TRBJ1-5	TGTGCCAGCAGTCACACAGGGGGCGGCAATCAGCCCCAGCATTTT	CASSHTGGGNQPQHF
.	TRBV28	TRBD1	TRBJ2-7	TGTGCCAGCAGTATTACAGGGGGCTGGTACGAGCAGTACTTC	CASSITGGWYEQYF
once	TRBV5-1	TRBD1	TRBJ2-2	TGCGCCAGCAGCTTGGCCACCGGGACAGGGGGCGCAAGCGCCGGGGAGCTGTTTTTT	CASSLATGTGGASAGELFF
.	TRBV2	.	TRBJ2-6	TGTGCCAGCAGTGAGTTCACAAGCTCTGGGGCCAACGTCCTGACTTTC	CASSEFTSSGANVLTF
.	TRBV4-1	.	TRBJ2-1	TGCGCCAGCAGCCAAGAGGACGGGAATTCCTACAATGAGCAGTTCTTC	CASSQEDGNSYNEQFF
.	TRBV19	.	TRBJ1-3	TGTGCCAGCTGCCGCGGGGGCTCTGGAAACACCATATATTTT	CASCRGGSGNTIYF
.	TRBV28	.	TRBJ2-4	TGTGCCAGCAGTTTGTCTACCGGAGGACAGCCTCTTGTTCAGTACTTC	CASSLSTGGQPLVQYF
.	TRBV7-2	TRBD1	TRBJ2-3	TGTGCCACCACGAGAGGGACAGGGTCATCCGATACGCAGTATTTT	CATTRGTGSSDTQYF
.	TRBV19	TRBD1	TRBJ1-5	TGTGCCAGTAGCGTGACCGGGACAGGGAGTCAGCCCCAGCATTTT	CASSVTGTGSQPQHF
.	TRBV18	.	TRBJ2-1	TGTGCCAGCTCACCACCGAGCTCCTACAATGAGCAGTTCTTC	CASSPPSSYNEQFF
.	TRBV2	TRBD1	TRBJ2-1	TGTGCCAGCAGCGGGGACAGTTACAATGAGCAGTTCTTC	CASSGDSYNEQFF
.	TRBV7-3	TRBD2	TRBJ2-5	TGTGCCAGCAGCCAAGCGGGGACCCCAAGAGAGACCCAGTACTTC	CASSQAGTPRETQYF
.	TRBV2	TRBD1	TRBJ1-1	TGTGCCTGCACGGGACAGGGGATAAGCACTGAAGCTTTCTTT	CACTGQGISTEAFF
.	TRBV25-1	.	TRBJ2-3	TGTGCCAGCAGTGACGCCCGGGATTTTACAGATACGCAGTATTTT	CASSDARDFTDTQYF
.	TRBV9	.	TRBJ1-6	TGTGCCAGCAGCGCCGAGGGGGTTTCACCCCTCCACTTT	CASSAEGVSPLHF
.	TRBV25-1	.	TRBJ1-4	TGTGCCAGCCTCGGTAGCCCAACTAATGAAAAACTGTTTTTT	CASLGSPTNEKLFF
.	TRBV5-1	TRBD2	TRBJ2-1	TGCGCCAGCAGCCCGGGGACTAGCCCGCTGAATGAGCAGTTCTTC	CASSPGTSPLNEQFF